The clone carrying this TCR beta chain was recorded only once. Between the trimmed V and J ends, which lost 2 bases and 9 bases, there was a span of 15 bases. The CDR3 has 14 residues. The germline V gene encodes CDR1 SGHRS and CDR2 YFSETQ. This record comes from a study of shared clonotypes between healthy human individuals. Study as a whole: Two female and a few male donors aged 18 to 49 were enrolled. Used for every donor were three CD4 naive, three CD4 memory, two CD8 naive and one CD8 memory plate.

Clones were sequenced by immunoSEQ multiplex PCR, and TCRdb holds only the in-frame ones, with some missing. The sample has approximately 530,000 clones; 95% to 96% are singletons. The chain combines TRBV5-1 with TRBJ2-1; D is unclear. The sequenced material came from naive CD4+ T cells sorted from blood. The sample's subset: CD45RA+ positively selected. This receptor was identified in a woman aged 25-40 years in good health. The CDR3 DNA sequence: TGCGCCAGCAGCTTTTCTTCCAATCCCAGTGAGCAGTTCTTC. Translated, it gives CASSFSSNPSEQFF.